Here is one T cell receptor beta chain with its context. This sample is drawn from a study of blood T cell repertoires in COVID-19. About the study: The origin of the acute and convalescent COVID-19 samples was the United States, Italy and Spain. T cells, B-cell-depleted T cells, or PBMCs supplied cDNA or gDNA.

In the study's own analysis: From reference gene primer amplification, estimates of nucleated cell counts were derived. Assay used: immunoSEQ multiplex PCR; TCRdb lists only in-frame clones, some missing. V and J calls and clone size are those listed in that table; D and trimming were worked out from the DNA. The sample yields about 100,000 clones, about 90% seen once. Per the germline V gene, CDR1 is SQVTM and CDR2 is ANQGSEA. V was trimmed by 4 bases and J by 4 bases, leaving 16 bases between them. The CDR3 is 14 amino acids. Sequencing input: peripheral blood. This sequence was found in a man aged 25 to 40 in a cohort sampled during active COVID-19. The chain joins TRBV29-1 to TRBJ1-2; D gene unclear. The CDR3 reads CSVGVRLSAYGYTF. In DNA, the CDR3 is TGCAGCGTTGGGGTCCGACTCTCTGCCTATGGCTACACCTTC. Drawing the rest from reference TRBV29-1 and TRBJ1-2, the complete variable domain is SAVISQKPSRDICQRGTSLTIQCQVDSQVTMMFWYRQQPGQSLTLIATANQGSEATYESGFVIDKFPISRPNLTFSTLTVSNMSPEDSSIYLCSVGVRLSAYGYTFGSGTRLTVV.